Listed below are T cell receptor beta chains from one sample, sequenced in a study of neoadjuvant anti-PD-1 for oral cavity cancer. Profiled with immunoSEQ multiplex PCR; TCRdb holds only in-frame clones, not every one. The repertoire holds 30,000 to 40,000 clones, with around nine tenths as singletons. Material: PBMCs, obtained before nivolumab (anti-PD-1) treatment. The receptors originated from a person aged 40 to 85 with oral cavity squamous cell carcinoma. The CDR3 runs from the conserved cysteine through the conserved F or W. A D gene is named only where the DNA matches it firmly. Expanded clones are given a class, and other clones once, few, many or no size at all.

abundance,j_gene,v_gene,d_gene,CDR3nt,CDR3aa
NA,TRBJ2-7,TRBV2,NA,TGTGCCAGCAACCGAATCGGGTCCTACGAGCAGTACTTC,CASNRIGSYEQYF
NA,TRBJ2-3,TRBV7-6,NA,TGTGCCAGCAGCTTAATCCGGCTTGGAGATACGCAGTATTTT,CASSLIRLGDTQYF
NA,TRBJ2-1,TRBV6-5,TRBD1,TGTGCCAGCAGTTACGGGACAGGGGGGAACAATGAGCAGTTCTTC,CASSYGTGGNNEQFF
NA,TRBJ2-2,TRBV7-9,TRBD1,TGTGCCAGCAGCCAGAGGACAGGTCCTCACACCGGGGAGCTGTTTTTT,CASSQRTGPHTGELFF
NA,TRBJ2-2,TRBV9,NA,TGTGCCAGCAGCGTAGGTAATCGGGGGCTCGGGGAGCTGTTTTTT,CASSVGNRGLGELFF
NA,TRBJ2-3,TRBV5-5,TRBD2,TGTGCCAGCAGCTTGGAACTAGCGGTTAGCACAGATACGCAGTATTTT,CASSLELAVSTDTQYF
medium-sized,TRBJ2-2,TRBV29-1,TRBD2,TGCAGCGTGGGACTAGCGGGGGTCGGGGAGCTGTTTTTT,CSVGLAGVGELFF
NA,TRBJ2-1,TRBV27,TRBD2,TGTGCCAGCAGTTTATCCGGGACTAGCGGGGGGCGGGGCAATGAGCAGTTCTTC,CASSLSGTSGGRGNEQFF
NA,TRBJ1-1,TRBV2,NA,TGTGCCAGCATGAAATCTGTGGTTAGGAACACTGAAGCTTTCTTT,CASMKSVVRNTEAFF
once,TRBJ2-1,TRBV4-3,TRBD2,TGCGCCAGCAGCCAATTGCGGGGGGGAGTCAGTGAGCAGTTCTTC,CASSQLRGGVSEQFF
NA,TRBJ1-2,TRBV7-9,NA,TGTGCCAGCAGCTTAGACAGGGCTGGCTACACCTTC,CASSLDRAGYTF
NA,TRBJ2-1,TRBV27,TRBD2,TGTGCCAGCAGTTATATGACTAGCGGTGGTTCGGAGCAGTTCTTC,CASSYMTSGGSEQFF
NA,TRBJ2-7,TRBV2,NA,TGTGCCAGCAGTGATGAACTAGTGTCCTCGAGGGAGCAGTACTTC,CASSDELVSSREQYF
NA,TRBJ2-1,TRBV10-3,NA,TGTGCCATCAGTGAAAGGACGAATGAGCAGTTCTTC,CAISERTNEQFF
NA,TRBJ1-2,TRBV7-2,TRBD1,TGTGCCAGCAGCTTAGGTGACAGGGTCCGGAACTATGGCTACACCTTC,CASSLGDRVRNYGYTF
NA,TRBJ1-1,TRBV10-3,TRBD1,TGTGCCATCAGTGAGTCGAGGGACAGGGGTGAAGCTTTCTTT,CAISESRDRGEAFF
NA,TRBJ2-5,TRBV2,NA,TGTGCCAGCAGTAGCGGTGGGCAAGAGACCCAGTACTTC,CASSSGGQETQYF